A single sample is the source of the 20 T cell receptor beta chains below, sequenced in a study of blood T cell repertoires in COVID-19. Method: immunoSEQ multiplex PCR; TCRdb's copy keeps in-frame clones and lacks some. The sample lists 250,000 to 300,000 clones, nearly 90% occurring once. Sample: PBMCs or T cells enriched from blood (not recorded which). The receptors were sampled from a woman aged 30 to 39 who had recovered from COVID-19.

The CDR3 region is CASSLSPGHLSNQPQHF. The CDR3 region has the DNA TGTGCCAGCAGTTTATCTCCGGGACACCTAAGCAATCAGCCCCAGCATTTT. The chain employs TRBV27 and TRBJ1-5, with TRBD1 as a possible D gene (6 bases). Germline CDR1 and CDR2: MNHEY and SMNVEV (reference sequence). The CDR3 has 17 amino acids. V was pared by 0 bases and J by 1 base, with 13 bases between.

This chain uses TRBV5-4 with TRBJ1-1, with a possible D match to TRBD1 (5 bases). The ends were cut back, 3 bases at V and 1 base at J, with 22 bases in the middle. Per the germline V gene, CDR1 is SGHNT and CDR2 is YYREEE (reference sequence). The CDR3 consists of 18 residues. The CDR3 DNA is TGTGCCAGCAGCTCTACCCAGGGTCCTGGGATTAAGAACACTGAAGCTTTCTTT. Its protein product is CASSSTQGPGIKNTEAFF.

This clone was counted only a few times. J is TRBJ1-1 and V is TRBV11-3, with a tentative D call TRBD1 (5 bases). The CDR3 loop spans 14 amino acids. Germline-derived CDR1 and CDR2 are SGHNT and YENEEA. Trimming removed 3 bases at V and 1 base at J, with 9 bases between. CDR3 sequence reads: CASSFSGKNTEAFF. In DNA form, the CDR3 reads TGTGCCAGCAGCTTTTCAGGGAAGAACACTGAAGCTTTCTTT.

V gene TRBV5-6 combines with J gene TRBJ1-5, with TRBD1 identical over 7 bases. Trimming cost V 4 bases and J 9 bases; bases outside gene matches: 7. CDR1 and CDR2 (germline): SGHDT, YYEEEE. The CDR3 covers 13 residues. The CDR3 loop is CASSLRQGRPQHF. CDR3 in DNA: TGTGCCAGCAGCCTCCGACAGGGCCGGCCCCAGCATTTT. Variable domain in full (rest from reference TRBV5-6 and TRBJ1-5): DAGVTQSPTHLIKTRGQQVTLRCSPKSGHDTVSWYQQALGQGPQFIFQYYEEEERQRGNFPDRFSGHQFPNYSSELNVNALLLGDSALYLCASSLRQGRPQHFGDGTRLSIL.

The rearrangement links TRBV20-1 to TRBJ2-1; D not resolved. With 5 bases removed from V and 8 bases from J, the gap between germline ends came to 10 bases. This CDR3 is 11 amino acids long. Looked up from germline, CDR1 is DFQATT and CDR2 is SNEGSKA (reference sequence). CDR3 coding DNA: TGCAGTGCTCACATGAGGTATGAGCAGTTCTTC. Translation: CSAHMRYEQFF.

This chain connects TRBV24-1 to TRBJ1-2; the match to TRBD1 covers 10 bases. Per germline, CDR1 KGHDR and CDR2 SFDVKD. The length of the CDR3 is 16 residues. Trimming cost V 3 bases and J 4 bases; bases outside gene matches: 7. CDR3 coding DNA: TGTGCCACCAGTGATCCGTTCAGGACAGGGGGCTATGGCTACACCTTC. Translating it yields CATSDPFRTGGYGYTF.

The J gene is TRBJ2-3, the V gene TRBV3-1 (or the pseudogene TRBV3-2), with 11 bases that match TRBD2. The CDR3 runs to 18 residues. J gave up 1 base and V 5 bases, and 11 bases lay outside the gene matches. Germline-derived CDR1 and CDR2 are LGHDT and YNNKEL (reference sequence). In DNA form, the CDR3 reads TGTGCCAGCAGCTCACATTTCAAGGGACTAGCGGGCACAGATACGCAGTATTTT. It encodes CASSSHFKGLAGTDTQYF.

The V gene is TRBV28, the J gene TRBJ1-2, with 7 bases identical to TRBD1. The V gene end was trimmed by 7 bases and the J gene end by 6 bases; junction bases not matched to a gene: 17. The CDR3 sequence is 16 residues long. Germline CDR1 reads MDHEN; CDR2 reads SYDVKM. The CDR3 sequence: CASILAWTGAGDGYTF. In DNA, the CDR3 is TGTGCCAGCATATTGGCGTGGACAGGCGCCGGAGATGGCTACACCTTC.

In its sample, this clone was seen once. The chain has TRBV5-4 and TRBJ1-6; D call uncertain. V lost 4 bases and J 8 bases, leaving 7 bases between the germline ends. CDR3 length: 12 residues. The germline V gene encodes CDR1 SGHNT and CDR2 YYREEE (reference sequence). Written as DNA, the CDR3 is TGTGCCAGCAGCACGGCGGATTCACCCCTCCACTTT. This translates into CASSTADSPLHF.

The chain uses TRBV18 and TRBJ1-1, with D maybe TRBD1 (5 bases). Germline V lookup: CDR1 KGHSH, CDR2 LQKENI. Trimming shortened V by 6 bases and J by 3 bases, and 20 bases separated the two germline ends. The CDR3 has 16 residues. DNA of the CDR3: TGTGCCAGCTCCCTAAAAACCGGAGGGGCTGACACTGAAGCTTTCTTT. As protein: CASSLKTGGADTEAFF. Full variable domain (missing parts from reference TRBV18 and TRBJ1-1): NAGVMQNPRHLVRRRGQEARLRCSPMKGHSHVYWYRQLPEEGLKFMVYLQKENIIDESGMPKERFSAEFPKEGPSILRIQQVVRGDSAAYFCASSLKTGGADTEAFFGQGTRLTVV.

The chain uses TRBV28 and TRBJ1-6, with D unclear. The V end was cut by 4 bases, the J end by 10 bases, with 17 bases between. CDR3 length: 15 amino acids. In germline, CDR1 is MDHEN, CDR2 SYDVKM. The CDR3 nucleotides read TGTGCCAGCAGTTCCCCGCATCGGGGTTGGTCACCCCTCCACTTT. The encoded protein is CASSSPHRGWSPLHF.

The genes are TRBV7-2 and TRBJ2-7, with D perhaps TRBD2 (6 bases). CDR1 is SGHTA and CDR2 is FQGNSA in the germline V gene. This CDR3 spans 15 amino acids. The ends were cut back, 5 bases at V and 3 bases at J, with 17 bases in the middle. CDR3 DNA: TGTGCCAGCAGCACGTTCTGGGGGGATGGCTACGAGCAGTACTTC. Encoded protein: CASSTFWGDGYEQYF.

Written as DNA, the CDR3 is TGTGCCAGTAGTTTACCGGGGCGGGGGGCGATGACTGGGGCCAACGTCCTGACTTTC. It codes for CASSLPGRGAMTGANVLTF. The gene calls are TRBV19 and TRBJ2-6; TRBD2 matches 8 bases. The length of the CDR3 is 19 residues. Trimming at V came to 5 bases and at J to 2 bases, leaving 14 bases not matched to a gene. Germline CDR1 is LNHDA and CDR2 is SQIVND (reference sequence).

This chain connects TRBV7-8 to TRBJ2-1, with D unclear. Germline loops: CDR1 SGHVS, CDR2 FQNEAQ. This CDR3 is 15 amino acids long. Trimming cost V 1 base and J 6 bases, with 13 bases left between them. The CDR3 region has the DNA TGTGCCAGCAGCTTAGTAGAAACTATTTCCAATGAGCAGTTCTTC. Translated, it gives CASSLVETISNEQFF.

This chain uses TRBV4-2 with TRBJ1-4; 7 bases are shared with TRBD1. V was clipped by 4 bases and J by 0 bases; unmatched bases: 5. The CDR3 has 16 amino acids. Per germline, CDR1 LGHNA and CDR2 YNFKEQ. For the CDR3, the DNA is TGTGCCAGCAGCCTCCACGACAGGGCAACTAATGAAAAACTGTTTTTT. Its protein is CASSLHDRATNEKLFF.

The chain is built from TRBV30 and TRBJ1-2, with TRBD1 matching 12 bases. The CDR3 covers 16 residues. V was pared by 0 bases and J by 7 bases, with 9 bases of the junction left unmatched. Germline lookup yields CDR1 GTSNPN and CDR2 SVGIG (reference sequence). The CDR3 DNA reads TGTGCCTGGAGTGTACTATCGGGACAGGGGGCTTTTGGCTACACCTTC. Its protein is CAWSVLSGQGAFGYTF.

Only one count was recorded for this clone. The V gene is TRBV6-5, the J gene TRBJ1-5, with D uncertain. This CDR3 has 14 amino acids. Germline V CDR1 and CDR2: MNHEY, SVGAGI. V lost 0 bases to trimming and J lost 0 bases, with 3 bases between them. CDR3 in DNA: TGTGCCAGCAGTTACTCCGGTAGCAATCAGCCCCAGCATTTT. Translating it yields CASSYSGSNQPQHF.

The sample holds a few counts of this clone. The chain employs TRBV2 and TRBJ1-1, with a tentative D call TRBD1 (6 bases). CDR1 SNHLY and CDR2 FYNNEI come from the germline V gene. Trimming shortened V by 4 bases and J by 5 bases, and 14 bases separated the two germline ends. The CDR3 length is 14 residues. The CDR3 reads CASSVDRMETEAFF. CDR3 nucleotides: TGTGCCAGCAGTGTTGACAGGATGGAGACTGAAGCTTTCTTT.

The rearrangement joins TRBV30 to TRBJ2-7, with a possible D match to TRBD2 (5 bases). The V and J ends lost 4 bases and 6 bases respectively, with 16 bases between them. The CDR3 extends over 13 amino acids. Per the germline V gene, CDR1 is GTSNPN and CDR2 is SVGIG (reference sequence). The DNA of the CDR3 is TGTGCCTGGAAGGCTCCCGGAGAGGGCGAGCAGTACTTC. This encodes CAWKAPGEGEQYF. The whole variable domain, remainder taken from reference TRBV30 and TRBJ2-7, is SQTIHQWPATLVQPVGSPLSLECTVEGTSNPNLYWYRQAAGRGLQLLFYSVGIGQISSEVPQNLSASRPQDRQFILSSKKLLLSDSGFYLCAWKAPGEGEQYFGPGTRLTVT.

This clone was detected only once. This chain links TRBV6-2 or TRBV6-3 with TRBJ1-2; D might be TRBD1 (5 bases). CDR3 size: 15 residues. Germline V gene sequence: CDR1 MNHEY, CDR2 SVGEGT. V was trimmed by 2 bases and J by 3 bases, leaving 13 bases between them. CDR3 amino acids: CASSYGARDYYGYTF. Written as DNA, the CDR3 is TGTGCCAGCAGTTACGGGGCCAGAGATTACTATGGCTACACCTTC.